Listed here is a single TCR beta chain. This clone was seen only once. This clone's antigen is unknown. No quality values exist for individual bases; no much larger clone is one base distant. V is clipped by 0 bases and J by 5 bases, and the sequence between their germline boundaries is 8 bases long. Taken from the germline V gene (reference sequence), the CDR1 and CDR2 loops are SGHNT and YYREEE. The CDR3 has 14 amino acids, counting the end cysteine and phenylalanine. This entry keeps only the CDR3 DNA: 42 bases, framed from base 1. This record belongs to a study of T cell responses to AZD1222 COVID-19 vaccine (dated by TCRdb to the early 2020s). A note on the overall study: TCR sequencing covered 230 or so trial participants: 200 to 220 given two doses of AZD1222 and approximately 26 given two doses of MenACWY control vaccine. Trial participants were enrolled into age subgroups of 18-55, 56-69 and 70-plus years, which contained about 150, 28 and 57 TCR-sequenced participants, respectively. Overall results and qualifications from the work: After two AZD1222 doses, spike-specific TCR breadth and depth were significantly higher than at day 0 and than in MenACWY recipients. Participants were mostly white British and included more females than males, and it was suggested by the authors that clonal diversity may have been underestimated. CD4 TCRs associated with the vaccine covered the entire spike protein, and the dominant responses were in regions 160-218 and 743-854. Only six or seven AZD1222 recipients were SARS-CoV-2 seropositive at baseline, limiting conclusions about previously exposed vaccinees. No day 14 peak-response samples were available, so repertoires were characterized only after the peak T cell response. Reportedly, close to half of the unique spike-specific TCRs recognized epitopes lying outside the regions that are mutated in the B.1.351 and B.1.1.7 variants. In the small 56-69-year group, the increase in depth fell short of significance, most likely because of low power.

This specimen's time point label, interpreted: about 28 days (+/-7) after the second vaccine dose. Because spike-specific TCR depth and breadth did not differ between the two schedules, AZD1222 recipients who got a second dose at roughly 4 weeks were pooled with those who got a second dose at roughly 12 weeks. Vaccinee samples came from UK trials COV001 and COV002, including a single-blind randomized controlled phase 2/3 trial of AZD1222 (ChAdOx1 nCoV-19) in healthy adults. For TCRbeta chain sequencing, PBMC samples were collected from trial participants at day 0 and at day 28 after the second dose. The CDR3 regions of human TCRbeta chains were analyzed by immunosequencing. Processing in the source paper ran as follows. TCRs in the repertoires were compared against a reference library of SARS-CoV-2-specific TCRs that had been generated with the MIRA antigen-specificity platform. Breadth meant the fraction of unique TCRs that were SARS-CoV-2-associated, whereas depth meant the fraction of total T cells that were SARS-CoV-2-associated. Using the MIRA data, every spike-specific TCR was mapped to the spike region that the TCR reacted to and assigned to either a CD4 or a CD8 class. Log10-transformed breadth and depth values were compared by one-way ANOVA with Sidak's multiple comparisons tests. TCRdb took over this immuneACCESS table, retaining in-frame rearrangements with V and J assigned. Such tables are incomplete; in checked studies, under half of the missing clones stem from an unresolved V gene, and the remainder is unexplained. V and J calls plus clone size are reproduced from that table; the DNA served to infer D and trimming. The sample contains nearly 95,000 clones, roughly nine tenths of them found a single time. About 2.5% of the sample belongs to the ten largest clones.

The sample was peripheral blood, taken 28 days after the second AZD1222 dose. The sequence came from an adult who received the AZD1222 COVID-19 vaccine. This sequence uses TRBV5-4 and TRBJ1-4, and the D gene may be TRBD1, 6 bases matching. The DNA reads TGTGCCAGCAGCTTGGCAGGGGCAAATGAAAAACTGTTTTTT. Translated, this is CASSLAGANEKLFF.